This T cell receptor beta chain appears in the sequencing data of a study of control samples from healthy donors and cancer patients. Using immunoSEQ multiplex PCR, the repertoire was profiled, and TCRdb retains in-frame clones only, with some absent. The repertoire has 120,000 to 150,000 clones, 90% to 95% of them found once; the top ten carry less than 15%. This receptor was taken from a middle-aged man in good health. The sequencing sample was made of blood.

The CDR3 coding sequence is TGTGCCAGCAGCCGAGCCCCAGGGACAGTCCTGGCGTCTGGGGCCAACGTCCTGACTTTC. This gives the protein CASSRAPGTVLASGANVLTF. The V call is TRBV9, the J call TRBJ2-6, with 7 bases identical to TRBD1. The germline CDR1 and CDR2 sequences are SGDLS and YYNGEE. CDR3 length equals 20 residues. The trim removed 4 bases at V and 1 base at J, leaving 17 bases unmatched.